A selection of T cell receptor beta chains follows, all from one sample in a study of identical twins. TCRdb reanalysed the 5' RACE reads using MiXCR and keeps one entry per CDR3 protein. The profile shows roughly 190,000 distinct CDR3 sequences, 15% to 20% of them singletons. These records were also assigned to another study, of T cells expressing NK-cell markers.

Input material: CD8+ T cells sorted from blood. The receptors shown here come from a woman aged 18-30 years in good health. Each CDR3 is given with its conserved first and last residue. D genes are given only for firm matches. The size of a clone is reported for some rows only, either as once, few or many, or as a class for expanded clones.

D gene	clone size	V gene	J gene	CDR3 DNA	CDR3 protein
TRBD2	few	TRBV27	TRBJ2-1	TGTGCCAGCAGTTGGCAGCGGGAAAGCAATGAGCAGTTCTTC	CASSWQRESNEQFF
NA	few	TRBV9	TRBJ2-2	TGTGCCAGCAGCGTGTTCCGGAGGGGAATATCCGGGGAGCTGTTTTTT	CASSVFRRGISGELFF
TRBD1	NA	TRBV6-5	TRBJ2-7	TGTGCCAGCAGTTATGGGACAGGTACCTACGAGCAGTACTTC	CASSYGTGTYEQYF
NA	few	TRBV3-1	TRBJ2-7	TGTGCCAGCAGCCAAGATGTGGGGGAAATATCCTACGAGCAGTACTTC	CASSQDVGEISYEQYF
NA	few	TRBV7-6	TRBJ1-5	TGTGCCAGCAGCCCCCGGGACAATCAGCCCCAGCATTTT	CASSPRDNQPQHF
NA	many	TRBV7-9	TRBJ2-2	TGTGCCAGCAATAATCCCAGGAACACCGGGGAGCTGTTTTTT	CASNNPRNTGELFF
TRBD1	NA	TRBV10-1	TRBJ2-1	TGCGCCAGCAGTGAGGGTAGGGGGCCGAATGAGCAGTTCTTC	CASSEGRGPNEQFF
NA	NA	TRBV4-3	TRBJ2-1	TGCGCCAGCAGCCAAGTGGGGGGCGGGAGTCTAGCCAATGAGCAGTTCTTC	CASSQVGGGSLANEQFF
NA	many	TRBV29-1	TRBJ2-2	TGCAGCGTTGAAGTGTCAGGTGTAAACACCGGGGAGCTGTTTTTT	CSVEVSGVNTGELFF
TRBD2	NA	TRBV7-6	TRBJ2-5	TGTGCCAGCAGTTTTAAACCGGGACTAGGGGAGGCCCAGTACTTC	CASSFKPGLGEAQYF
TRBD1	few	TRBV5-1	TRBJ2-3	TGCGCCAGCAGCTGGACAGGATCGTTCACAGATACGCAGTATTTT	CASSWTGSFTDTQYF
NA	NA	TRBV3-1	TRBJ2-1	TGTGCCAGCAGCCAACCCTTAGCGAATGAGCAGTTCTTC	CASSQPLANEQFF
NA	few	TRBV6-1	TRBJ2-7	TGTGCCAGCAGTGAATCTCCCGAGAGCTCCTACGAGCAGTACTTC	CASSESPESSYEQYF
NA	NA	TRBV2	TRBJ2-5	TGTGCCAGCAGAACCCGGGACGGTCAAGAGACCCAGTACTTC	CASRTRDGQETQYF
TRBD2	NA	TRBV27	TRBJ2-2	TGTGCCAGCAGTTACGTTAGCGGGATGGGCACCGGGGAGCTGTTTTTT	CASSYVSGMGTGELFF
TRBD2	few	TRBV19	TRBJ2-1	TGTGCCAGTAGTGGAAGACTAGCGGGGGTAGATGAGCAGTTCTTC	CASSGRLAGVDEQFF
NA	NA	TRBV21-1	TRBJ1-5	TGTGCCAGCAGCAAAGGGCGACGGGATCAGCCCCAGCATTTT	CASSKGRRDQPQHF
NA	NA	TRBV20-1	TRBJ2-3	TGCAGTGCTAGACGAGAAGATACGCAGTATTTT	CSARREDTQYF
TRBD1	NA	TRBV15	TRBJ1-1	TGTGCCACCAGCAGATCAGGCGCACAGGGGGAGCGGAACACTGAAGCTTTCTTT	CATSRSGAQGERNTEAFF
NA	few	TRBV7-3	TRBJ2-1	TGTGCCAGCAGTCACAAAGCGGACGGGGGTTTCAATGAGCAGTTCTTC	CASSHKADGGFNEQFF
TRBD1	few	TRBV12-3/TRBV12-4	TRBJ2-1	TGTGCCAGCAGCCCTTCGGGACAGCACAATGAGCAGTTCTTC	CASSPSGQHNEQFF
TRBD2	NA	TRBV2	TRBJ2-7	TGTGCCAGCAGTCCGACTTTAGCGGGGGCTTCCTACGAGCAGTACTTC	CASSPTLAGASYEQYF
NA	NA	TRBV10-1	TRBJ2-7	TGCGCCAGCAATTTGGCTTCTAGGGTGTACGAGCAGTACTTC	CASNLASRVYEQYF
TRBD1	NA	TRBV29-1	TRBJ1-1	TGCAGCGTCGGGACAGTATCCACTGAAGCTTTCTTT	CSVGTVSTEAFF
NA	NA	TRBV29-1	TRBJ1-5	TGCAGCGTTGAACAGGCGGGTAGCAATCAGCCCCAGCATTTT	CSVEQAGSNQPQHF
NA	few	TRBV2	TRBJ2-1	TGTGCCAGCAGTGAAGCGCTTGGACTCTTCAATGAGCAGTTCTTC	CASSEALGLFNEQFF
NA	few	TRBV4-2	TRBJ2-5	TGTGCCAGCAGCCAAGAAGGGGCGGGGAAAGAGACCCAGTACTTC	CASSQEGAGKETQYF
NA	NA	TRBV12-5	TRBJ2-7	TGTGCTAGTGGCCCAGGGTACGAGCAGTACTTC	CASGPGYEQYF
NA	few	TRBV29-1	TRBJ2-2	TGCAGCGCCGCAGGGTACACCGGGGAGCTGTTTTTT	CSAAGYTGELFF
NA	NA	TRBV4-3	TRBJ2-2	TGCGCCAGCAGCCAAGATCTCAGCGGGTTGACGACCGGGGAGCTGTTTTTT	CASSQDLSGLTTGELFF
NA	NA	TRBV3-1	TRBJ2-2	TGTGCCAGCAGCCAAGAGGGGGGAAACACCGGGGAGCTGTTTTTT	CASSQEGGNTGELFF